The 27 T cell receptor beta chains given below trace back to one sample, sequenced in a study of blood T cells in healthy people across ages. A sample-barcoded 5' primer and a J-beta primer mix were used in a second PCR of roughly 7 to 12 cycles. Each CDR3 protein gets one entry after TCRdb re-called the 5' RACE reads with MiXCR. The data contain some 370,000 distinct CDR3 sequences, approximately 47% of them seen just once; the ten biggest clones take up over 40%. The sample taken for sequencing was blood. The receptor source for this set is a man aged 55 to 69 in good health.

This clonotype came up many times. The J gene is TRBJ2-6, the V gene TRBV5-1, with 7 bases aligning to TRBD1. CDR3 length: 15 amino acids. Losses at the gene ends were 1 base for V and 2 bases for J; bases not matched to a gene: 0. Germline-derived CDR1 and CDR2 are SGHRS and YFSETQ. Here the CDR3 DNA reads TGCGCCAGCAGCTTGACAGGGGCTGGGGCCAACGTCCTGACTTTC. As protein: CASSLTGAGANVLTF.

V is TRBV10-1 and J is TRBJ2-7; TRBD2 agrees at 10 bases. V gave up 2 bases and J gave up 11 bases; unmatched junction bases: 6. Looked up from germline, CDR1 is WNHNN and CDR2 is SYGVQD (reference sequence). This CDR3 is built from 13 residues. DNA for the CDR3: TGCGCCAGCAGTGAGGTGACTAGCGGGCGAGAGTACTTC. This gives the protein CASSEVTSGREYF.

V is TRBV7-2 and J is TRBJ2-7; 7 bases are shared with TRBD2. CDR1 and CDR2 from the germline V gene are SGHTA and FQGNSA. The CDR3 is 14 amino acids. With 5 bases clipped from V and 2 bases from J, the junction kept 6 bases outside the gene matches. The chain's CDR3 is CASSPVRGAYEQYF. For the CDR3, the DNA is TGTGCCAGCAGCCCAGTCCGGGGGGCCTACGAGCAGTACTTC.

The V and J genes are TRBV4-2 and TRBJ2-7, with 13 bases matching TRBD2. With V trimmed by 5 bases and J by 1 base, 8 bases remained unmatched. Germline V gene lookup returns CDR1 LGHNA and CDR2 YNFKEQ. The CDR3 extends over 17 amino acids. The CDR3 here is CASSARLAGGRSYEQYF. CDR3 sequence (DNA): TGTGCCAGCAGCGCCCGACTAGCGGGAGGTCGGTCCTACGAGCAGTACTTC.

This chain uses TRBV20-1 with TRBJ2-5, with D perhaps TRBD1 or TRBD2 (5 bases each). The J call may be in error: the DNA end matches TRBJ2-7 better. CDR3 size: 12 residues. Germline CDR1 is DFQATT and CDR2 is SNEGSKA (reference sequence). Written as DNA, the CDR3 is TGCAGTGCTAGCCGGGACGCCTACGAGCAGTACTTC. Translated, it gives CSASRDAYEQYF.

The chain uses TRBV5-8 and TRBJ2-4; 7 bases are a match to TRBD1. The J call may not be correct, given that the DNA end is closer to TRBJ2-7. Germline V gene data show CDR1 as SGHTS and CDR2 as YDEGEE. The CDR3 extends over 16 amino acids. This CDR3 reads CASSLESETGTYEQYF. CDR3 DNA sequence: TGTGCCAGCAGCTTGGAGAGCGAGACAGGGACGTACGAGCAGTACTTC.

CDR3 residues: CASSGTNGQLNTGELFF. In DNA form, the CDR3 reads TGTGCCAGCAGCGGGACCAACGGACAGCTGAACACCGGGGAGCTGTTTTTT. The chain carries TRBV6-6 and TRBJ2-2, with D perhaps TRBD1 (6 bases). V was trimmed by 6 bases and J by 1 base, leaving 18 bases between them. Per germline, CDR1 MNHNY and CDR2 SVGAGI (reference sequence). The CDR3 length is 17 residues.

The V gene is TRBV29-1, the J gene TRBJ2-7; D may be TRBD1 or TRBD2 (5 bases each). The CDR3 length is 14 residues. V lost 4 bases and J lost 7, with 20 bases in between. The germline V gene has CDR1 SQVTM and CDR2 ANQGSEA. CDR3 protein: CSVVEKAGSGEQYF. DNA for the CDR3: TGCAGCGTTGTCGAGAAGGCAGGGAGCGGTGAGCAGTACTTC.

The CDR3 bases are TGTGCCAGCAGCCCCGGGCCGGCCCCAAATGAAAAACTGTTTTTT. Encoded protein: CASSPGPAPNEKLFF. The rearrangement links TRBV4-2 to TRBJ1-4; D is ambiguous. Between the trimmed V and J ends, which lost 4 bases and 5 bases, there was a span of 14 bases. This CDR3 region has 15 residues. Germline V gives CDR1 LGHNA, CDR2 YNFKEQ.

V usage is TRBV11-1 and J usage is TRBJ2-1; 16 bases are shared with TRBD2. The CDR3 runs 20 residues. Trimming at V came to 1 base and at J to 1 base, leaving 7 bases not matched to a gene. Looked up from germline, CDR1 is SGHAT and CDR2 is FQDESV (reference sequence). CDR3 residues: CASSLGGGLAGGWSYNEQFF. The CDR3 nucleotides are TGTGCCAGCAGCTTAGGTGGGGGACTAGCGGGGGGGTGGTCCTACAATGAGCAGTTCTTC.

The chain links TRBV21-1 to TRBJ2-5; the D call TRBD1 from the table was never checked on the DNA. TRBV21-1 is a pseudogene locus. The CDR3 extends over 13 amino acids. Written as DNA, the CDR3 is TGTGCCAGCACCCTGACAAGAGACAATGAGCAGTACTTC. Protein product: CASTLTRDNEQYF.

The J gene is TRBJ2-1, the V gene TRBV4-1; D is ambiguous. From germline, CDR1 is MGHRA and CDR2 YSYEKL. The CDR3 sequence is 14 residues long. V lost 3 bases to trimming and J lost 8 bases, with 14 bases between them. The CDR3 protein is CASSQPTLGYEQFF. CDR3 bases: TGCGCCAGCAGCCAGCCGACGTTAGGTTATGAGCAGTTCTTC.

The CDR3 here is CASSDRMMGGTVGYEQYF. CDR3 coding DNA: TGTGCCAGCAGTGATCGAATGATGGGAGGGACGGTGGGCTACGAGCAGTACTTC. This sequence joins TRBV2 and TRBJ2-7; 7 bases match TRBD2. The ends lost 3 bases at V and 3 bases at J; junction bases unmatched: 17. The CDR3 totals 18 residues. Germline V lookup: CDR1 SNHLY, CDR2 FYNNEI.

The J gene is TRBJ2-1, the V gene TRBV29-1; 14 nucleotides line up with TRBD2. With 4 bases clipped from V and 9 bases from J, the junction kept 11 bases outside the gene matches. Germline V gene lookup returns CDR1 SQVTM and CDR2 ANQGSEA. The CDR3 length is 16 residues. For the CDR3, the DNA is TGCAGCGTTGCAACGGGACTAGCGGGAGATATAGGTGAGCAGTTCTTC. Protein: CSVATGLAGDIGEQFF.

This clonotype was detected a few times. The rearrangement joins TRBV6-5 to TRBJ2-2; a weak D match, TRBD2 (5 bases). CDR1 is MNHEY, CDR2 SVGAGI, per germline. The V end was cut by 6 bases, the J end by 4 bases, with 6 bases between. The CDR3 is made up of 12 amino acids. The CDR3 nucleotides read TGTGCCAGCAGACTAGGCACCGGGGAGCTGTTTTTT. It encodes CASRLGTGELFF.

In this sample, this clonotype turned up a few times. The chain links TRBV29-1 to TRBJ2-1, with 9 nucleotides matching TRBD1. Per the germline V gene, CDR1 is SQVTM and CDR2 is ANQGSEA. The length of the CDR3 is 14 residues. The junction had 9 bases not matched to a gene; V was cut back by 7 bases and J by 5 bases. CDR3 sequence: CSADWTGANNEQFF. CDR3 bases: TGCAGCGCCGACTGGACAGGGGCTAACAATGAGCAGTTCTTC.

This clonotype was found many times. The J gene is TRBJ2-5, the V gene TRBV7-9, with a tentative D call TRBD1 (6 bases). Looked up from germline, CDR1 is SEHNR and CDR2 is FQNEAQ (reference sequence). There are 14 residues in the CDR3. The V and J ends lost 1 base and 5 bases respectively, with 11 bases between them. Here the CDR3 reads CASSLVGGLETQYF. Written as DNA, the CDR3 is TGTGCCAGCAGCTTAGTAGGGGGATTGGAGACCCAGTACTTC.

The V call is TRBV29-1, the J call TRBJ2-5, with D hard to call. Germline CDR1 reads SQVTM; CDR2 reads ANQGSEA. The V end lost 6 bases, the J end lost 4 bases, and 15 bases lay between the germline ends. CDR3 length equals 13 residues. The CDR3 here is CSVTTSAGETQYF. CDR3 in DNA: TGCAGCGTCACTACGTCTGCTGGAGAGACCCAGTACTTC.

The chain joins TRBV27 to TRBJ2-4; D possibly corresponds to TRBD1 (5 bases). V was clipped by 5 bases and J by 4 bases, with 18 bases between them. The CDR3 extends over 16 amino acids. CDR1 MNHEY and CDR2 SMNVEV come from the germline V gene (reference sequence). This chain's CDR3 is CASSPPYAGSKNIQYF. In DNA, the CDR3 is TGTGCCAGCAGTCCTCCCTATGCAGGGTCGAAAAACATTCAGTACTTC.

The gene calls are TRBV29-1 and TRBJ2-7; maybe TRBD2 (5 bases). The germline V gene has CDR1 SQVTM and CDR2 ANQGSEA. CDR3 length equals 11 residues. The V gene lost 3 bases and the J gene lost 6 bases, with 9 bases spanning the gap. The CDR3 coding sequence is TGCAGCGTTGATTTGGGAGCCGAGCAGTACTTC. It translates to CSVDLGAEQYF.

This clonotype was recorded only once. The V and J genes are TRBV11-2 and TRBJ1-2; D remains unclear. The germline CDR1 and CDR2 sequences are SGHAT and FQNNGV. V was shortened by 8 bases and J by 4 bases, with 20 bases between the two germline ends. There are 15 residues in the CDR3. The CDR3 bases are TGTGCCAGCCGTTTTTCCGGAGGCACAATCTATGGCTACACCTTC. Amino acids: CASRFSGGTIYGYTF.

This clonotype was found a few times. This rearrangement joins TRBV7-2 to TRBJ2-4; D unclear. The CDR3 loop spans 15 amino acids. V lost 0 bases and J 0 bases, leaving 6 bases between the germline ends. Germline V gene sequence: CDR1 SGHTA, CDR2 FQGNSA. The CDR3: CASSLALLAKNIQYF. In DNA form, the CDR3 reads TGTGCCAGCAGCTTAGCGCTGCTAGCCAAAAACATTCAGTACTTC.

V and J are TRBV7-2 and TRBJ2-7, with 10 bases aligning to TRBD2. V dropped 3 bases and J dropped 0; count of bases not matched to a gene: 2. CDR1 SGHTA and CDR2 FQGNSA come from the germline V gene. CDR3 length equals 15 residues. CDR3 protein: CASSFLAGDSYEQYF. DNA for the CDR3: TGTGCCAGCAGCTTCCTAGCGGGGGACTCCTACGAGCAGTACTTC. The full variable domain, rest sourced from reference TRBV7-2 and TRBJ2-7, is GAGVSQSPSNKVTEKGKDVELRCDPISGHTALYWYRQSLGQGLEFLIYFQGNSAPDKSGLPSDRFSAERTGGSVSTLTIQRTQQEDSAVYLCASSFLAGDSYEQYFGPGTRLTVT.

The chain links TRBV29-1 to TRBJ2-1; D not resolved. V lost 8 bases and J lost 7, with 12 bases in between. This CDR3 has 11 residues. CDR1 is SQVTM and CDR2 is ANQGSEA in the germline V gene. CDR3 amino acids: CSLLLGNEQFF. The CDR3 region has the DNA TGCAGCTTATTACTCGGTAATGAGCAGTTCTTC.

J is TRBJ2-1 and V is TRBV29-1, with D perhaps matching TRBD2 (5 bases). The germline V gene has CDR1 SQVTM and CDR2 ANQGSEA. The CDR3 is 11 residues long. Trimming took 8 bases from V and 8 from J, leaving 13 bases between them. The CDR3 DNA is TGCAGCCTAAGCGGTTTAGATGAGCAGTTCTTC. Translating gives CSLSGLDEQFF.

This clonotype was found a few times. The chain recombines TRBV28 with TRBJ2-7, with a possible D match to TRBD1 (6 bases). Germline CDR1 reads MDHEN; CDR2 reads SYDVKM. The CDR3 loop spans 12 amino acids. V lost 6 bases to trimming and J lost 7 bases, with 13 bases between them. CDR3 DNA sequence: TGTGCCAGCAGGGACAGTCACGGGGAGCAGTACTTC. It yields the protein CASRDSHGEQYF.

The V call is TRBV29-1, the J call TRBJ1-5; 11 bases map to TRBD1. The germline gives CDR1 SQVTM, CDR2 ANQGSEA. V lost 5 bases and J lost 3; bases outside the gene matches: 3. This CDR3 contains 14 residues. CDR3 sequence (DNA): TGCAGCGTTCCGGGACAGGGGGTCAATCAGCCCCAGCATTTT. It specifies CSVPGQGVNQPQHF.